Listed below are T cell receptor beta chains from one sample, sequenced in a study of tumor-infiltrating lymphocytes in primary liver carcinoma. One entry per CDR3 protein results from TCRdb running MiXCR on the multiplex PCR reads. The repertoire holds about 92,000 distinct CDR3 sequences, with about 73% as singletons. Material for sequencing was tumor-adjacent normal liver tissue. These receptors all stem from a man in his forties with primary liver carcinoma and hepatitis B virus infection. The CDR3 runs from the conserved cysteine through the conserved F or W. D genes are given only for firm matches. The size entry is marked missing in some rows and otherwise reads once, few, many or a size class.

>.|TRBV5-6|TRBJ2-5|.
TGTGCCGGCAGCTTCCGAGAGACCCAGTACTTC
CAGSFRETQYF
>.|TRBV6-5|TRBJ1-5|.
TGTGCCAGCAGTTACGAGGAGGGACATCAGGCCCAGCATTTT
CASSYEEGHQAQHF
>.|TRBV29-1|TRBJ2-5|.
TGCAGCGTTCGACCGGGACAGGGACTAGCTACCCAGTACTTC
CSVRPGQGLATQYF
>TRBD1|TRBV29-1|TRBJ2-3|.
TGCAGCGTTGTTCTCAGGGGGCCTAACACAGATACGCAGTATTTT
CSVVLRGPNTDTQYF
>TRBD2|TRBV28|TRBJ2-1|few
TGTGCCAGCAGTACCCGACTAGCGGATGAGCAGTTCTTC
CASSTRLADEQFF
>.|TRBV11-2|TRBJ2-5|medium-sized
TGTGCCAGCAGCTTGGGAGAGACCCAGTACTTC
CASSLGETQYF
>.|TRBV5-1|TRBJ2-1|many
TGCGCCAGCAGCCGGGACTTGCGGTCCTCCTACAATGAGCAGTTCTTC
CASSRDLRSSYNEQFF
>.|TRBV30|TRBJ2-7|.
TGTGCCTGGAGTGCTAGCTGGATCTTTCCCGAGCAGTACTTC
CAWSASWIFPEQYF
>.|TRBV28|TRBJ1-1|few
TGTGCCAGCAGTTTTCCGGGGACTGAAGCTTTCTTT
CASSFPGTEAFF
>.|TRBV5-1|TRBJ2-3|many
TGCGCCAGCACGACTGGTAATACGCAGTATTTT
CASTTGNTQYF
>.|TRBV4-1|TRBJ1-5|once
TGCGCCAACAGCCTTACGGACGGGATCGATCTGCCCCAGCATTTT
CANSLTDGIDLPQHF
>.|TRBV11-2|TRBJ1-1|.
TGTGTCAGCAGCTTAATTGCAGGTGAAACTTTCTTT
CVSSLIAGETFF
>TRBD2|TRBV28|TRBJ2-7|few
TGTGCCAGCAGGCGAACGTGGGAGGGCTACGAGCAGTACTTC
CASRRTWEGYEQYF
>TRBD2|TRBV29-1|TRBJ2-7|many
TGCAGCGTTGATACTAGCGGGGACTCCTACGAGCAGTACTTC
CSVDTSGDSYEQYF
>.|TRBV24-1|TRBJ2-1|few
TGTGCCACCAGTGATTCGGAACCCGAGCAGTTCTTC
CATSDSEPEQFF
>.|TRBV6-2/TRBV6-3|TRBJ2-1|.
TGTGACAGCGACACAGTGTATGAGCAGTTCTTC
CDSDTVYEQFF
>.|TRBV11-2|TRBJ2-5|few
TGTACCAGCAGTTGGGGGGGGCTGAGAGAGACCCAGTACTTC
CTSSWGGLRETQYF
>.|TRBV11-2|TRBJ2-7|.
TGTACCAGCAGCTTAGAGGGGGGGATCGAGCAGTACTTC
CTSSLEGGIEQYF
>.|TRBV4-2|TRBJ2-1|.
TGTGTCAGCAGCCAGGGGATAGAGGGAGGTGAAAATGAGCAGTTCTTC
CVSSQGIEGGENEQFF
>.|TRBV4-1|TRBJ1-1|.
TGCGCCAGCAGCCAACTCGGGCGGGGTGTCACTGAAGCTTTCTTT
CASSQLGRGVTEAFF
>.|TRBV2|TRBJ2-7|.
TGTGCCAGCCATATGGAAGAGCACGAGCAGTACTTC
CASHMEEHEQYF
>TRBD2|TRBV11-1|TRBJ2-1|.
TGTGTCAGCAGCAGACTAGCGGGAGGGCGCAATGAACAGTTCTTC
CVSSRLAGGRNEQFF
>.|TRBV18|TRBJ2-5|.
TGTGCCAGCTCCTTCCAGAAGACCCAGTATTTC
CASSFQKTQYF
>TRBD1|TRBV7-8|TRBJ2-3|few
TGTGCCAGCAGCTTAGGGGGACAGGGGCCCACAGATACGCAGTATTTT
CASSLGGQGPTDTQYF
>.|TRBV6-2/TRBV6-3|TRBJ2-3|.
TGTGCCAGCAGTGATAGAACGAGCACAGATACGCAGTATTTT
CASSDRTSTDTQYF
>.|TRBV5-1|TRBJ2-5|.
TGCGCCAGCAGCTTGGAATTAGGTCTGCAAGAGACCCAGTACTTC
CASSLELGLQETQYF
>TRBD1|TRBV7-9|TRBJ1-3|.
TGTGCCAGCACCTCGGGACAGGTCTCTGGAAACACCATATATTTT
CASTSGQVSGNTIYF
>.|TRBV5-1|TRBJ2-1|.
TGCACCAGCAGCTTAGTGGGGACAACCTACAATGAGCAGTTCTTC
CTSSLVGTTYNEQFF
>.|TRBV28|TRBJ2-7|.
TGTGCCAGCAGGCCCTGGGATGCCAACGAGCAGTACTTC
CASRPWDANEQYF
>.|TRBV11-2|TRBJ2-2|.
TGTGCCATGAGCTTAGGGATGAACACCGGGGAGCTGTTTTTT
CAMSLGMNTGELFF
>TRBD1|TRBV25-1|TRBJ1-3|.
TGTGCCGCGCAGGGCAGGGGGTCTGGAAACACCATATATTTT
CAAQGRGSGNTIYF
>.|TRBV5-6|TRBJ1-2|.
TGTGCCAGCAGCTTTTCAGGAGTTAACTATGGCTACACCTTC
CASSFSGVNYGYTF
>TRBD1|TRBV5-4|TRBJ2-3|.
TGTGCCAGCAGCATAGGGGGCGGCTCACAGAATACGCAATATTTT
CASSIGGGSQNTQYF
>.|TRBV29-1|TRBJ2-3|.
TGCAGCGCTCCACAGAAAAGCACAGGTAGGCAGTATTTT
CSAPQKSTGRQYF
>.|TRBV6-6|TRBJ2-7|.
TGTGGCAGCAGTTTCGGACCGGACTACGAACAGTACTTC
CGSSFGPDYEQYF
>TRBD2|TRBV10-3|TRBJ2-5|.
TGTGCTATCAGTGAGTCCTCTAGCGGGATGGGATGGCAAGAGACCCAGTACTTC
CAISESSSGMGWQETQYF
>.|TRBV30|TRBJ2-1|.
TGTGCCTGGAGTGTGAATCTGGGCAGGGGCTTCTTC
CAWSVNLGRGFF
>TRBD2|TRBV5-6|TRBJ2-3|.
TGTGCCAGCAGCCCGGGACTAGGAACCTCTCGCACAGATGTGCAGTATTTT
CASSPGLGTSRTDVQYF
>.|TRBV4-1|TRBJ1-2|.
TGCGCCAGCTGCCTAACCCAGGGGATTGGGGGCTACACTTTC
CASCLTQGIGGYTF
>TRBD1|TRBV4-2|TRBJ2-1|.
TGTGCCAGCAGCCAAGAAACTAGGGGGCCCTACAATGAGCAATTCTTC
CASSQETRGPYNEQFF
>.|TRBV28|TRBJ2-1|few
TGTGCCAGCAGTGGAACTGGGAGTGTACAGTTCTTC
CASSGTGSVQFF
>.|TRBV6-6|TRBJ2-1|.
TGTGCCAGCAGGTACTCGGTCAATAAGCAGTTCTTC
CASRYSVNKQFF
>.|TRBV10-3|TRBJ1-5|.
TGTGCCATCAGCCCCACTGGGGGGGATCAGTCCCTGCATTTT
CAISPTGGDQSLHF
>TRBD1|TRBV12-3/TRBV12-4|TRBJ2-7|.
TGTGCCAGCAGCCCGGGACAGGGGCCCTGCGAGCAGTATTTC
CASSPGQGPCEQYF
>.|TRBV7-9|TRBJ2-6|.
TGTGTCAGCAGCCTTACCCTCTCTGGGGCCAACGTCCTGACTTTC
CVSSLTLSGANVLTF
>TRBD1|TRBV5-1|TRBJ2-7|.
TGCGCCAGCAGCTTGAGAACGGGACAGGGAAGATTGGGCGGCGAGCAGTACTTC
CASSLRTGQGRLGGEQYF
>.|TRBV29-1|TRBJ1-1|few
TGCAGCGCTGACGCAGCAACGAACACTGAAGCTTTCTTT
CSADAATNTEAFF
>.|TRBV4-1|TRBJ2-3|many
TGCGCCAGCAGCCAAGACGTCCCCAGGGAAGGTTGGACAGATACGCAGTATTTT
CASSQDVPREGWTDTQYF
>.|TRBV11-3|TRBJ2-7|.
TGTGCTAGCAGCGACGGTTCCCCTCCCTACGAGCAGTACTTC
CASSDGSPPYEQYF
>.|TRBV29-1|TRBJ1-5|many
TGCAGCGTTCGGGCAGGACCTGGCAATCAGCCCCAGCATTTT
CSVRAGPGNQPQHF
>TRBD2|TRBV30|TRBJ2-2|many
TGTGCCTGGAAGCGAGCGGGAGACACCGGGGAGCTGTTTTTT
CAWKRAGDTGELFF
>.|TRBV6-5|TRBJ1-4|.
TGTGCCAGCAGTATGGACCGTTCTGAAAAACTGTTTTTT
CASSMDRSEKLFF
>.|TRBV6-5|TRBJ1-1|.
TGTGTCAGCAGTCTGGGTGTGGGAACAGATTATAGTGAAGCTTTCTTT
CVSSLGVGTDYSEAFF
>.|TRBV5-5|TRBJ2-3|once
TGTGCCAGCAGCTTAGTCGCAACAGGAGGGATCGGGACAGATACGCAGTATTTT
CASSLVATGGIGTDTQYF
>.|TRBV5-1|TRBJ2-5|.
TGCGCCAGCAGCCCCGGATTAGTCCAAGAGACCCAGTACTTC
CASSPGLVQETQYF
>.|TRBV4-2|TRBJ1-3|.
TGTGCCATCAGCCAAGAGGACAGATCTGGAAACACCATATATTTT
CAISQEDRSGNTIYF
>.|TRBV24-1|TRBJ2-3|.
TGTGCCACCAGTGATTCGGCAGCTAGCACAGATACGCAGTATTTT
CATSDSAASTDTQYF
>TRBD1|TRBV10-2|TRBJ2-7|many
TGCGCCAGCTCCCCCCCGGGACAGGGGATCTACGAGCAGTACTTC
CASSPPGQGIYEQYF
>.|TRBV28|TRBJ1-1|.
TGTGCCAGCAGTTCCCTGGACGGATCGCAGCCTGAAGCTTTCTTT
CASSSLDGSQPEAFF